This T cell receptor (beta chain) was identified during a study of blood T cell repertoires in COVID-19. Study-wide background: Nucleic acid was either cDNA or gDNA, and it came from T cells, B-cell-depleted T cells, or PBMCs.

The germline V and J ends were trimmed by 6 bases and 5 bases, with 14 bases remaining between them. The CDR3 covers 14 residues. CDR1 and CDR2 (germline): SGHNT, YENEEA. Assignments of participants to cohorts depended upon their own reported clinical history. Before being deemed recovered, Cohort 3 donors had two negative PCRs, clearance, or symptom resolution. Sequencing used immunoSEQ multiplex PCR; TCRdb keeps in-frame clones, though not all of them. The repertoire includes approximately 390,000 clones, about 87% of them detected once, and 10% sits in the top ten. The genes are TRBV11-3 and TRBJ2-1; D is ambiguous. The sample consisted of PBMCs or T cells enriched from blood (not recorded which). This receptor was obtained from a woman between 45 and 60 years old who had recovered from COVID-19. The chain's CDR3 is CASSYAGFDNEQFF. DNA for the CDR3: TGTGCCAGCAGTTATGCCGGGTTCGACAATGAGCAGTTCTTC.